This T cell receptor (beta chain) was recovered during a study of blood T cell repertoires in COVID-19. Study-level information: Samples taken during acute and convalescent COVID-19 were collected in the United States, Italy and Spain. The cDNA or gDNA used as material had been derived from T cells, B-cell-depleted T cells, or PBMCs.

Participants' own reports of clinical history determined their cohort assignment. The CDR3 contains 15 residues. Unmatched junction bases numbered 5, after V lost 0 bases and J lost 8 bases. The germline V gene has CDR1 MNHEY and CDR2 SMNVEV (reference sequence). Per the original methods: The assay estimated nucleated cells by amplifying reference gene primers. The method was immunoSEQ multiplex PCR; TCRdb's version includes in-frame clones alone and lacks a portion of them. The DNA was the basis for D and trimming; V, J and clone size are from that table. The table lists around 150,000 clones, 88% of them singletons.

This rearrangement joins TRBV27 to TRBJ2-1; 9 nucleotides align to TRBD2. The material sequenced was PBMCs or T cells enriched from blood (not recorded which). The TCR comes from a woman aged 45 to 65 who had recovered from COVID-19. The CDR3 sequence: CASSLSIAGGHEQFF. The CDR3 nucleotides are TGTGCCAGCAGTTTATCGATCGCGGGGGGGCATGAGCAGTTCTTC.